A single sample is the source of the 11 T cell receptor beta chains below, sequenced in a study of CD8 T cells in Susac syndrome. Reverse transcription of 0.5 to 1 ug RNA used random hexamers. MiXCR was run by TCRdb on the immunoSEQ multiplex PCR reads, yielding one entry per CDR3 protein. The data contain more than 100,000 distinct CDR3 sequences, around 96% of them singletons. What was sequenced was CD4+ T cells from PBMCs. All receptors come from a human donor in good health.

The chain is built from TRBV29-1 and TRBJ2-7; 10 bases fit TRBD2. With V trimmed by 4 bases and J by 3 bases, 12 bases remained unmatched. Per germline, CDR1 SQVTM and CDR2 ANQGSEA. The length of the CDR3 is 16 residues. CDR3 in amino acids: CSVGEEESGRVYEQYF. The DNA for the CDR3 is TGCAGCGTTGGGGAGGAGGAAAGCGGGAGGGTCTACGAGCAGTACTTC.

This clonotype was observed a handful of times. The chain links TRBV12-3 or TRBV12-4 to TRBJ2-3; D is unclear. V lost 3 bases to trimming and J lost 0 bases, with 7 bases between them. The CDR3 has 14 amino acids. CDR3 amino acids: CASSLVQSTDTQYF. DNA of the CDR3: TGTGCCAGCAGTTTGGTACAGAGCACAGATACGCAGTATTTT.

The gene calls are TRBV19 and TRBJ1-1; the match to TRBD1 covers 8 bases. The CDR3 covers 15 residues. Germline CDR1 and CDR2: LNHDA and SQIVND (reference sequence). V lost 3 bases and J lost 3; bases outside the gene matches: 6. Written as DNA, the CDR3 is TGTGCCAGTAGTATCAAGCCAGGGGGCTACACTGAAGCTTTCTTT. This encodes CASSIKPGGYTEAFF.

The chain carries TRBV5-1 and TRBJ2-3, with 7 bases lining up with TRBD1. Germline V gene lookup returns CDR1 SGHRS and CDR2 YFSETQ. The trim removed 4 bases at V and 8 bases at J, leaving 10 bases unmatched. The CDR3 is 14 amino acids. The CDR3: CASSPGQAAGTQYF. The CDR3 region has the DNA TGCGCCAGCAGCCCAGGACAGGCGGCTGGTACGCAGTATTTT.

The V and J genes are TRBV10-3 and TRBJ2-7, with D maybe TRBD1 (6 bases). Trimming shortened V by 7 bases and J by 6 bases, and 16 bases separated the two germline ends. Germline loops: CDR1 ENHRY, CDR2 SYGVKD. This CDR3 is 13 amino acids long. The CDR3 nucleotides are TGTGCCATCAAAGAGACAGGCTCGGCCGAGCAGTACTTC. Translating gives CAIKETGSAEQYF.

This clonotype is a singleton in its sample. In DNA, the CDR3 is TGTGCCAGCAGTGAGGACCCTGGGGGCTACGAGCAGTACTTC. Protein: CASSEDPGGYEQYF. V usage is TRBV2 and J usage is TRBJ2-7, with D perhaps TRBD1 or TRBD2 (5 bases each). CDR1 is SNHLY and CDR2 is FYNNEI in the germline V gene. The length of the CDR3 is 14 residues. Trimming took off 3 bases at V and 3 bases at J, with 12 bases between the two ends.

The chain couples TRBV25-1 to TRBJ2-6; D remains unclear. The germline CDR1 and CDR2 sequences are MGHDK and SYGVNS. The CDR3 consists of 17 residues. Trimming removed 3 bases from V and 0 bases from J, with 12 bases in between. CDR3 in DNA: TGTGCCAGCAGTGAGGTCCAGGCCCGCTCTGGGGCCAACGTCCTGACTTTC. It translates to CASSEVQARSGANVLTF.

V usage is TRBV24-1 and J usage is TRBJ1-1; D possibly corresponds to TRBD1 (6 bases). CDR3 length: 13 amino acids. V was shortened by 5 bases and J by 5 bases, with 11 bases between the two germline ends. Germline CDR1 is KGHDR and CDR2 is SFDVKD. The CDR3 region has the DNA TGTGCCACCAGTGGGGGCCAGGGGACTGAAGCTTTCTTT. Amino acids: CATSGGQGTEAFF.

V and J are TRBV2 and TRBJ2-3, with D perhaps assigned TRBD1 or TRBD2 (6 bases each). Trimming took 7 bases from V and 6 from J, leaving 14 bases between them. CDR1 SNHLY and CDR2 FYNNEI come from the germline V gene. The length of the CDR3 is 13 residues. The CDR3 bases are TGTGCCAGCATGAGGGGGGAAAAGGATACGCAGTATTTT. This translates into CASMRGEKDTQYF. Filled out from reference TRBV2 and TRBJ2-3, the complete variable domain reads EPEVTQTPSHQVTQMGQEVILRCVPISNHLYFYWYRQILGQKVEFLVSFYNNEISEKSEIFDDQFSVERPDGSNFTLKIRSTKLEDSAMYFCASMRGEKDTQYFGPGTRLTVL.

The chain uses TRBV5-4 and TRBJ2-5, with 11 bases fitting TRBD2. This CDR3 has 15 residues. CDR1 and CDR2 from the germline V gene are SGHNT and YYREEE (reference sequence). The J segment lost 7 bases and the V segment lost 3 bases, leaving 8 bases of the junction unmatched. The CDR3 sequence: CASSSLAGGPVTQYF. DNA of the CDR3: TGTGCCAGCAGCTCTTTAGCGGGAGGGCCTGTGACCCAGTACTTC. The full variable domain, completed using reference TRBV5-4 and TRBJ2-5, is ETGVTQSPTHLIKTRGQQVTLRCSSQSGHNTVSWYQQALGQGPQFIFQYYREEENGRGNFPPRFSGLQFPNYSSELNVNALELDDSALYLCASSSLAGGPVTQYFGPGTRLLVL.

The V and J genes are TRBV7-2 and TRBJ2-5, with 7 bases that match TRBD2. Germline-derived CDR1 and CDR2 are SGHTA and FQGNSA. J lost 2 bases, V lost 5 bases, and 5 bases had no gene match. The CDR3 loop spans 14 amino acids. CDR3 protein: CASSPGGGQETQYF. The CDR3 coding sequence is TGTGCCAGCAGCCCTGGGGGGGGACAAGAGACCCAGTACTTC.